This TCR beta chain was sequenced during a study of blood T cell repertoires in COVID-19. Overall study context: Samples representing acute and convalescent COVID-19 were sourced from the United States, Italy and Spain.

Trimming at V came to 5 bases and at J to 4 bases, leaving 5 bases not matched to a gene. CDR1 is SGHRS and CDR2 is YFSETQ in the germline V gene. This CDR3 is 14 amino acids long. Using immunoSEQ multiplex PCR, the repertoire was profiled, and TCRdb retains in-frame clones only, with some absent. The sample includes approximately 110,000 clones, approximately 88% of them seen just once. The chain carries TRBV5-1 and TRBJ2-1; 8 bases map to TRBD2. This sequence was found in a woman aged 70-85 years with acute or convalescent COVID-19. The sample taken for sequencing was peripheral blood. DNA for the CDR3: TGCGCCAGCAGTACGGGGGGGCCATACAATGAGCAGTTCTTC. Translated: CASSTGGPYNEQFF.